This T cell receptor beta chain was sequenced in a study of spatial heterogeneity in lung cancer. Study-wide context: Consistent detection of more beta-chain than alpha-chain sequences was observed.

All TCR cDNA molecules were individually tagged with a unique molecular identifier. A single record per CDR3 protein comes from TCRdb applying MiXCR to the 5' RACE reads. The repertoire has about 70,000 distinct CDR3 sequences, approximately 9% of them found once; the top ten carry 1.5% to 2%. Time point denoted: blood at routine non-recurrence follow-up after resection. Whole RNA from tumor, nontumor lung or frozen PBMC was sequenced unsorted. Germline V CDR1 and CDR2: DFQATT, SNEGSKA (reference sequence). The CDR3 covers 16 residues. V lost 2 bases, J lost 3 bases, and 20 bases lay in between. In its sample, this clonotype was seen a few times.

The specimen was PBMCs, collected at follow-up. The chain has TRBV20-1 and TRBJ2-7; D is unclear. The receptor's source is a female donor with early-stage non-small cell lung cancer. The CDR3 is CSARPSSARRIYEQYF. The CDR3 DNA sequence: TGCAGTGCTAGACCGTCCTCGGCCAGGAGAATCTACGAGCAGTACTTC.